A selection of T cell receptor beta chains follows, all from one sample in a study of OX40 agonist ivuxolimab in advanced cancers. Repertoires were generated with immunoSEQ multiplex PCR, while TCRdb's copy carries only in-frame clones and drops some. The sample carries 100,000 or so clones, over 75% recorded once. Here the sequenced sample was CD4+ or CD8+ T cells sorted from blood, taken in a trial of the OX40 agonist ivuxolimab. The receptor set was obtained from an adult with an advanced solid tumor such as melanoma, head and neck, liver or kidney cancer. Each CDR3 is given with its conserved first and last residue. The D gene is left open where the match is weak. Size is omitted from some rows. Given values are once, few, many or a class for expanded clones.

clone_size d_call j_call v_call cdr3_nt cdr3_aa
. . TRBJ2-7 TRBV14 TGTGCCAGCAGCCAAGCCGGACACAAAGCCTACGAGCAGTACTTC CASSQAGHKAYEQYF
. TRBD2 TRBJ2-7 TRBV4-3 TGCGCCAGCAGCCAAGATCATAGCGGGAGCAACGAGCAGTACTTC CASSQDHSGSNEQYF
. TRBD2 TRBJ2-7 TRBV6-5 TGTGCCAGCAGTTACTCAGGACTAGCGGGAGTTGGGCAGTACTTC CASSYSGLAGVGQYF
. . TRBJ1-1 TRBV5-4 TGTGCCAGCAGCTTGCAAGGGGTTTTGAACACTGAAGCTTTCTTT CASSLQGVLNTEAFF
. TRBD1 TRBJ1-1 TRBV18 TGTGCCAGCTCACCTCAGCAGGGGGGTTGGGAAAACACTGAAGCTTTCTTT CASSPQQGGWENTEAFF
. TRBD1 TRBJ1-1 TRBV27 TGTGCCAGCAGTCCCCGACAGGGTACTGAAGCTTTCTTT CASSPRQGTEAFF
. . TRBJ1-2 TRBV9 TGTGCCAGCAGCGTAGGGGGCAGGGTTTTAGGAGGCTACACCTTC CASSVGGRVLGGYTF
. . TRBJ1-1 TRBV18 TGTGCCAGCTCACCGGGGGGAGGTATCACTGAAGCTTTCTTT CASSPGGGITEAFF
. . TRBJ1-5 TRBV27 TGTGCCAGCAGTCCCCCCGAGGCCGGAAACAATCAGCCCCAGCATTTT CASSPPEAGNNQPQHF
. . TRBJ1-4 TRBV19 TGTGCCAGTAGGAGGGTAGGGGCAACTAATGAAAAACTGTTTTTT CASRRVGATNEKLFF
. . TRBJ1-3 TRBV4-2 TGTGCCAGCAGCCAAGAACAAATCCGCAACACCATATATTTT CASSQEQIRNTIYF
. . TRBJ2-7 TRBV30 TGTGCCTGGAGTAGACTACCCTACGAGCAGTACTTC CAWSRLPYEQYF
. . TRBJ2-7 TRBV7-2 TGTGCCAGCAGCTTGGTCCTTCGGGGAGAGCAGTACTTC CASSLVLRGEQYF
. . TRBJ2-2 TRBV7-9 TGTGCCAGCAGCCTACTAGGACAGAAGAACACCGGGGAGCTGTTTTTT CASSLLGQKNTGELFF
. TRBD1 TRBJ2-2 TRBV5-1 TGCGCCAGCAGCACCGCCGGGACAGGGGTCCCCGGGGAGCTGTTTTTT CASSTAGTGVPGELFF
. TRBD2 TRBJ2-5 TRBV7-9 TGTGCCAGCAGCTTAGTGGGAGGGATGGAGACCCAGTACTTC CASSLVGGMETQYF
few . TRBJ1-1 TRBV4-3 TGCGCCAGCAGCCAAGACCTCCTGCCCAGCACTGAAGCTTTCTTT CASSQDLLPSTEAFF
. TRBD1 TRBJ2-7 TRBV28 TGTGCCAGCAGTTCCCAGACAGGGGGGCTCTACGAGCAGTACTTC CASSSQTGGLYEQYF
. . TRBJ2-2 TRBV10-1 TGCGCCAGCAGTGAGTCGCATGGTAGCTTCACCGGGGAGCTGTTTTTT CASSESHGSFTGELFF
. TRBD1 TRBJ1-5 TRBV2 TGTGCCAGCAGTCTAGACAGGGAAGGGGGGCCCCAGCATTTT CASSLDREGGPQHF
few . TRBJ2-2 TRBV15 TGTGCCACCAGTTCCTGGCAGGTTGTCGGGGAGCTGTTTTTT CATSSWQVVGELFF
. . TRBJ2-2 TRBV7-2 TGTGCCAGCAGCTTAGGACAGGTGAACACCGGGGAGCTGTTTTTT CASSLGQVNTGELFF
. TRBD2 TRBJ2-7 TRBV9 TGTGCCAGCAGCGTAGACGCTAGCGGGAGGCTTAGCGAGCAGTACTTC CASSVDASGRLSEQYF
. . TRBJ1-5 TRBV28 TGTGCCAGCAGTTTCGACAGACTTAGCAATCAGCCCCAGCATTTT CASSFDRLSNQPQHF
. . TRBJ2-7 TRBV21-1 TGTGCCAGCAGCCCCTTCGATGGGCGGGAAAGGTACGAGCAGTACTTC CASSPFDGRERYEQYF
. . TRBJ2-1 TRBV11-2 TGTGCCAGCAGCTTAGATTCCGGGACAAGTTCTGAGCAGTTCTTC CASSLDSGTSSEQFF
. TRBD2 TRBJ2-5 TRBV2 TGTGCCAGCAGTGAAGCGTTAACTAGCGGGAATAAGTACTTC CASSEALTSGNKYF
. . TRBJ2-1 TRBV7-9 TGTGCCAGCAGCCGAGTGGGGGGCCCTTCCTACAATGAGCAGTTCTTC CASSRVGGPSYNEQFF
. . TRBJ2-3 TRBV18 TGTGCCAGCTCAAAGGGGAGTGGCACAGATACGCAGTATTTT CASSKGSGTDTQYF
. TRBD1 TRBJ2-7 TRBV14 TGTGCCAGCAGCCAAGCAGGGGGTTACCTTCGAGACAGGGGGCGACACGAGCAGTACTTC CASSQAGGYLRDRGRHEQYF
. . TRBJ2-1 TRBV2 TGTGCCAGCAGAAGAACAGGGACCCACAATGAGCAGTTCTTC CASRRTGTHNEQFF
few . TRBJ2-5 TRBV5-6 TGTGCCAGCAGCTTGGATGGGACGGGGGAGACCCAGTACTTC CASSLDGTGETQYF
once . TRBJ2-2 TRBV5-4 TGTGCCAGCAGCTTAGAAAGGGGGGCCGGGGAGCTGTTTTTT CASSLERGAGELFF
once . TRBJ2-7 TRBV28 TGTGCCAGCAGTTCCACAGGGCGGTACGAGCAGTACTTC CASSSTGRYEQYF
. . TRBJ2-2 TRBV5-1 TGCGCCAGCAGCTTAGGACCTACCGGGGAGCTGTTTTTT CASSLGPTGELFF
few . TRBJ1-4 TRBV11-2 TGTGCCAGCAGCTTCGGCCAGTATGAAAAACTGTTTTTT CASSFGQYEKLFF
once . TRBJ2-5 TRBV5-6 TGTGCCAGCAGCTTGTTTGTGGATGGCAAAGAGACCCAGTACTTC CASSLFVDGKETQYF
. TRBD2 TRBJ2-7 TRBV6-4 TGTGCCAGCAGGGAGATCGCGACTAGCGGATACTACGAGCAGTACTTC CASREIATSGYYEQYF
once TRBD2 TRBJ2-1 TRBV7-9 TGTGCCAGCAGCTTAATTGCGGGCGGGAGTCGGTTCTTC CASSLIAGGSRFF
. . TRBJ2-3 TRBV7-2 TGTGCCAGCAGCGACTTTCTCGGTACGCAGTATTTT CASSDFLGTQYF
. TRBD2 TRBJ2-4 TRBV5-1 TGCGCCAGCAGCCCGGCCGGGACTAGCGGGAGTAACGCCAAAAACATTCAGTACTTC CASSPAGTSGSNAKNIQYF
. . TRBJ1-5 TRBV12-2 TGTGCAAGTCGCTTAGCCTCTCCAGGGGATTATTGGCAGCCCCAGCATTTT CASRLASPGDYWQPQHF
. TRBD2 TRBJ2-7 TRBV7-2 TGTGCCAGCAGCTCTACTAGCGGGAGTTCCTACGAGCAGTACTTC CASSSTSGSSYEQYF
. TRBD2 TRBJ2-5 TRBV5-1 TGCGCCAGCAGCGGTACGGGAGGGCCATTAGAGACCCAGTACTTC CASSGTGGPLETQYF
. . TRBJ1-1 TRBV15 TGTGCCACCAGCAGAGTAGGGGCGATGAACACTGAAGCTTTCTTT CATSRVGAMNTEAFF
. TRBD2 TRBJ2-5 TRBV5-4 TGTGCCAGCAGCTGGGGACTAGCGGGAGTAGGACAAGAGACCCAGTACTTC CASSWGLAGVGQETQYF
. . TRBJ2-5 TRBV6-4 TGTGCCAGCAAAAGACAGCAAGAGACCCAGTACTTC CASKRQQETQYF
. . TRBJ1-1 TRBV28 TGTGCCAGCAGTTTTATAGGACAGAACACTGAAGCTTTCTTT CASSFIGQNTEAFF
. . TRBJ2-1 TRBV2 TGTGCCAGCAGTGGAGAACAGACTAACTACAATGAGCAGTTCTTC CASSGEQTNYNEQFF
. . TRBJ1-6 TRBV27 TGTGCCAGCAGAGCCGGGACGGTGGGGTCACCCCTCCACTTT CASRAGTVGSPLHF
. . TRBJ1-4 TRBV9 TGTGCCAGCAGCCCGTTAGGTGGGGAAGGCTTTGAAAAACTGTTTTTT CASSPLGGEGFEKLFF
. . TRBJ1-3 TRBV15 TGTGCCACCAGCACGGGACGGTCTGGAAACACCATATATTTT CATSTGRSGNTIYF
. . TRBJ2-7 TRBV29-1 TGCAGCGTTGCCCCGGGAGCCCCATGGAACGAGCAGTACTTC CSVAPGAPWNEQYF
. TRBD1 TRBJ2-7 TRBV7-9 TGTGCCAGCAGCTTTAGTTTTGGACAGGGGGGAGGTGAGCAGTACTTC CASSFSFGQGGGEQYF